This T cell receptor (beta chain) was identified during a study of blood T cell repertoires in COVID-19. The overall study: Spain, Italy and the United States supplied samples that represented acute and convalescent COVID-19. PBMCs, B-cell-depleted T cells, or T cells were the source of the cDNA or gDNA that made up the material.

V shed 0 bases, J shed 0 bases, and the junction held 5 bases outside the gene matches. The CDR3 totals 16 residues. The germline CDR1 and CDR2 sequences are LGHNA and YNFKEQ. In the study's own analysis: Nucleated cell number was recorded as an estimate derived from reference gene primer amplification. Sequenced by immunoSEQ multiplex PCR; TCRdb stores in-frame clones only, minus some. From that table come the V and J calls and clone size; the DNA was used to work out D and trimming. The table has 20,000 to 30,000 clones, 87% seen once. This chain connects TRBV4-2 to TRBJ2-7; TRBD1 agrees at 7 bases. The sequenced material came from peripheral blood. The sequence derives from a human donor with active COVID-19. The donor label of this sample is uncertain. The CDR3 coding sequence is TGTGCCAGCAGCCAAGATTTAGGGACAGTCTCCTACGAGCAGTACTTC. Its translation is CASSQDLGTVSYEQYF.